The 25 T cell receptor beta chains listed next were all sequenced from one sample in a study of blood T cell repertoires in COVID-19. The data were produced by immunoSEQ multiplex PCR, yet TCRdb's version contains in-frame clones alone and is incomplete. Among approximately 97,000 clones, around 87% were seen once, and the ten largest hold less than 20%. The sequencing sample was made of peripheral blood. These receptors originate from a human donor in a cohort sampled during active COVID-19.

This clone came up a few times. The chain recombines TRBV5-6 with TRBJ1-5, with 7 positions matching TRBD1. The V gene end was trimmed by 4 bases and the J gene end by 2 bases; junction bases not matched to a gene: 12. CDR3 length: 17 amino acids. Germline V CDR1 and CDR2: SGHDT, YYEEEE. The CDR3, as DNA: TGTGCCAGCAGCGTATACCGGACAGGTCCGGGCAATCAGCCCCAGCATTTT. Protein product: CASSVYRTGPGNQPQHF.

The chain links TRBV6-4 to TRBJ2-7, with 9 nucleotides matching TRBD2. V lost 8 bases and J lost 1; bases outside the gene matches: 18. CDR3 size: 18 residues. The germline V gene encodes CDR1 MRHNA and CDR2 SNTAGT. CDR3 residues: CASPRSIDSGSESYEQYF. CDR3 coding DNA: TGTGCCAGCCCCCGCAGCATCGATAGCGGGAGCGAGTCCTACGAGCAGTACTTC.

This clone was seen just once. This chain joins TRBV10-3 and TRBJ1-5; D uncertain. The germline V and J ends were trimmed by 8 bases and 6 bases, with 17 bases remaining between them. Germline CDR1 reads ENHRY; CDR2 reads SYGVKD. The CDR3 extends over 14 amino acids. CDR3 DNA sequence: TGTGCCATCGCCTCGGAGGAATTTGCTCAGCCCCAGCATTTT. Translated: CAIASEEFAQPQHF.

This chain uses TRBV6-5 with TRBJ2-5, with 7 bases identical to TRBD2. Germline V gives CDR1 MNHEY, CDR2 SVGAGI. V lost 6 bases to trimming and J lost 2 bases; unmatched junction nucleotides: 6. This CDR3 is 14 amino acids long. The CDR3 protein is CASSLAAGQETQYF. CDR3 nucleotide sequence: TGTGCCAGCAGCCTAGCGGCAGGACAAGAGACCCAGTACTTC.

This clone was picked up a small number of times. The CDR3 spells CASSQPGQLNYGYTF. CDR3 DNA: TGTGCCAGCAGCCAACCGGGACAGCTTAACTATGGCTACACCTTC. The chain recombines TRBV4-2 with TRBJ1-2; 7 bases align to TRBD1. Germline-derived CDR1 and CDR2 are LGHNA and YNFKEQ. V lost 2 bases, J lost 1 base, and 4 bases stayed unmatched. The CDR3 loop spans 15 amino acids.

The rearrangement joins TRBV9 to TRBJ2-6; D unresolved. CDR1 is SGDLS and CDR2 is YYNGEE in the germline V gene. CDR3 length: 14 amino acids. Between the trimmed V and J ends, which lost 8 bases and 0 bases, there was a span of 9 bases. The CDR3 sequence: CASTVSSGANVLTF. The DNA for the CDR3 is TGTGCCAGTACTGTGAGCTCTGGGGCCAACGTCCTGACTTTC.

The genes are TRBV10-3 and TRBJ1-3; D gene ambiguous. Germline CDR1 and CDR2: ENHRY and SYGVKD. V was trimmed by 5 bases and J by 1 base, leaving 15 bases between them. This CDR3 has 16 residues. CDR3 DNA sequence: TGTGCCATCAGTATACGACGCGGTACTTCTGGAAACACCATATATTTT. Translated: CAISIRRGTSGNTIYF.

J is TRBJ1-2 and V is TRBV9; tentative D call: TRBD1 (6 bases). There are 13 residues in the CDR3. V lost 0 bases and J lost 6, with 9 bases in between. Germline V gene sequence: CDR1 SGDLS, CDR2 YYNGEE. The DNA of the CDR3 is TGTGCCAGCAGCGTAGTGGGGGCAGATGGCTACACCTTC. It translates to CASSVVGADGYTF.

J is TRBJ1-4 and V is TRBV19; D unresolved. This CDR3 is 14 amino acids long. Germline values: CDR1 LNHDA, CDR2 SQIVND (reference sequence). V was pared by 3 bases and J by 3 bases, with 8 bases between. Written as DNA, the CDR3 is TGTGCCAGTAGTATCCGAGCGGCTAATGAAAAACTGTTTTTT. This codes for CASSIRAANEKLFF.

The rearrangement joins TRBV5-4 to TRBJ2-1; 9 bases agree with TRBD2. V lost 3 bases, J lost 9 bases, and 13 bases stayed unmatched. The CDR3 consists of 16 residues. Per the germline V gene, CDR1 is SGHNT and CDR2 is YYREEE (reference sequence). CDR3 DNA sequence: TGTGCCAGCAGCTCCTCCAAACGCGGGAGGGACGGTGAGCAGTTCTTC. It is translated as CASSSSKRGRDGEQFF.

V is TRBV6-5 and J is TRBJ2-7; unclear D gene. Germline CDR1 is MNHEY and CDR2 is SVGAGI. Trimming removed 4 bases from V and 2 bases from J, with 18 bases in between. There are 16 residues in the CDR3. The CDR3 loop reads CASSLFLSTPTYEQYF. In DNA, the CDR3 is TGTGCCAGCAGTTTGTTCCTGTCTACCCCTACCTACGAGCAGTACTTC.

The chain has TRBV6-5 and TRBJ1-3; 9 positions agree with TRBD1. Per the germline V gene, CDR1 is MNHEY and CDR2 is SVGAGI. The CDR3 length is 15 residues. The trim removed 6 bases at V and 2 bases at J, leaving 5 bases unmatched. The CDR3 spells CASSRGQGTGNTIYF. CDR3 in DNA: TGTGCCAGCAGCCGCGGACAGGGGACTGGAAACACCATATATTTT.

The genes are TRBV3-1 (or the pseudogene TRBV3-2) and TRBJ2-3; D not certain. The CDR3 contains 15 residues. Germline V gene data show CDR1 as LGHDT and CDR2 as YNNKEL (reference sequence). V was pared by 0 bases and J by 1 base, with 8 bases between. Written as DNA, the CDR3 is TGTGCCAGCAGCCAAGAGGTTCCGGGCACAGATACGCAGTATTTT. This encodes CASSQEVPGTDTQYF.

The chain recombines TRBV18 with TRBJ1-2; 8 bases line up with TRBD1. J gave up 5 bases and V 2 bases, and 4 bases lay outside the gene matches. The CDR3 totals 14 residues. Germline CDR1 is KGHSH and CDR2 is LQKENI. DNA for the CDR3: TGTGCCAGCTCACCATCTCAGGGGGCTTATGGCTACACCTTC. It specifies CASSPSQGAYGYTF.

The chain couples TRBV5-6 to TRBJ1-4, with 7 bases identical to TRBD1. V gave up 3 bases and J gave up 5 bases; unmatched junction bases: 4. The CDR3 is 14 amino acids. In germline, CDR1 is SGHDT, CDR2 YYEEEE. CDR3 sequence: CASSYRGINEKLFF. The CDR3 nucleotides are TGTGCCAGCAGCTACAGGGGCATAAATGAAAAACTGTTTTTT. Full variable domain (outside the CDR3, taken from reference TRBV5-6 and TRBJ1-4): DAGVTQSPTHLIKTRGQQVTLRCSPKSGHDTVSWYQQALGQGPQFIFQYYEEEERQRGNFPDRFSGHQFPNYSSELNVNALLLGDSALYLCASSYRGINEKLFFGSGTQLSVL.

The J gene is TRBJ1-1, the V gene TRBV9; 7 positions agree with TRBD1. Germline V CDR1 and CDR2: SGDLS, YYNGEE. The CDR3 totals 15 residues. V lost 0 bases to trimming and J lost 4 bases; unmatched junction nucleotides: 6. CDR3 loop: CASSVGNRGITEAFF. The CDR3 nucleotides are TGTGCCAGCAGCGTAGGTAACAGGGGTATCACTGAAGCTTTCTTT.

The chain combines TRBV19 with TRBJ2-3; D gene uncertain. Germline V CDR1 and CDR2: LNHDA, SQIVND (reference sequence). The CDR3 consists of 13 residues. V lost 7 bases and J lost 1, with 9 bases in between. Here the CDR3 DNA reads TGTGCCAGTAATATCGTAGGCACAGATACGCAGTATTTT. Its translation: CASNIVGTDTQYF. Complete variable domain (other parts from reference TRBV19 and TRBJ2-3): DGGITQSPKYLFRKEGQNVTLSCEQNLNHDAMYWYRQDPGQGLRLIYYSQIVNDFQKGDIAEGYSVSREKKESFPLTVTSAQKNPTAFYLCASNIVGTDTQYFGPGTRLTVL.

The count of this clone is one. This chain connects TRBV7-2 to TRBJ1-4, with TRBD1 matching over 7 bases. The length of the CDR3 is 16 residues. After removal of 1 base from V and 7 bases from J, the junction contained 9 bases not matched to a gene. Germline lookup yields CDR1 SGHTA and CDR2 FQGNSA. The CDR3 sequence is CASSLGRQGFGEKLFF. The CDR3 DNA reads TGTGCCAGCAGCTTAGGAAGACAGGGTTTTGGTGAAAAACTGTTTTTT. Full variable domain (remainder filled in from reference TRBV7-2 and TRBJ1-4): GAGVSQSPSNKVTEKGKDVELRCDPISGHTALYWYRQSLGQGLEFLIYFQGNSAPDKSGLPSDRFSAERTGGSVSTLTIQRTQQEDSAVYLCASSLGRQGFGEKLFFGSGTQLSVL.

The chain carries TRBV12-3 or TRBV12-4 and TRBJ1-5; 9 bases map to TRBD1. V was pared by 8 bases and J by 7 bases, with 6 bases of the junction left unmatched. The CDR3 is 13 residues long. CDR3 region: CASVQGAAQPQHF. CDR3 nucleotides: TGTGCCAGCGTACAGGGGGCCGCCCAGCCCCAGCATTTT.

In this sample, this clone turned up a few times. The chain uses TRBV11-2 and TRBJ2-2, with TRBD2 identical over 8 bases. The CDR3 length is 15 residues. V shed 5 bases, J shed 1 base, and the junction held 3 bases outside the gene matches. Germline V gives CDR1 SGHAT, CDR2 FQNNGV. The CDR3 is CASSEAGVNTGELFF. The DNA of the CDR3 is TGTGCCAGCAGCGAAGCGGGAGTGAACACCGGGGAGCTGTTTTTT.

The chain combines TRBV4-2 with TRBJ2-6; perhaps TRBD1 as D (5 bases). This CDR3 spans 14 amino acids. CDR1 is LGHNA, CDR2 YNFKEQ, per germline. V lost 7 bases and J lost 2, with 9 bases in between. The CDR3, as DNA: TGTGCCAGCACCCAGGGCCCTGGGGCCAACGTCCTGACTTTC. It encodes CASTQGPGANVLTF.

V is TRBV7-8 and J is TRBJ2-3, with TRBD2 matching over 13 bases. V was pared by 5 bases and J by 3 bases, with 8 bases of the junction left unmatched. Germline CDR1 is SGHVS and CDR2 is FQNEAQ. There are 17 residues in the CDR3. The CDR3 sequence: CASSPWTSGSGTDTQYF. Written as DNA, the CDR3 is TGTGCCAGCAGCCCCTGGACTAGCGGGAGTGGGACAGATACGCAGTATTTT.

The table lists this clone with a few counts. CDR3 residues: CASSFMWGRDYGYTF. For the CDR3, the DNA is TGTGCCAGCAGTTTTATGTGGGGGCGAGACTATGGCTACACCTTC. This rearrangement joins TRBV27 to TRBJ1-2; D is perhaps TRBD1 (6 bases). The CDR3 is made up of 15 amino acids. The V end lost 3 bases, the J end lost 3 bases, and 14 bases lay between the germline ends. CDR1 and CDR2 (germline): MNHEY, SMNVEV (reference sequence).

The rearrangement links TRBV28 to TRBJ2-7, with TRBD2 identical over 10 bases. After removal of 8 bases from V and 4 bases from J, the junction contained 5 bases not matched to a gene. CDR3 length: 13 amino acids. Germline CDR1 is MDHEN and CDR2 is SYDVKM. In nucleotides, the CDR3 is TGTGCCAGCCGAACTAGCGGGAAGTACGAGCAGTACTTC. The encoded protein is CASRTSGKYEQYF.

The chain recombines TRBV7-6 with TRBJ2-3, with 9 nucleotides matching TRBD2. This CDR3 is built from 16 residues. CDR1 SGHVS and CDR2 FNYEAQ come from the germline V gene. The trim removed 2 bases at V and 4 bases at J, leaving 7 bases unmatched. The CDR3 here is CASSLNSGSEADTQYF. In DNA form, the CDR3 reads TGTGCCAGCAGCTTAAATAGCGGGAGTGAAGCAGATACGCAGTATTTT.